Listed below are T cell receptor beta chains from one sample, sequenced in a study of CD8+CD57+ T cells in acquired aplastic anemia. TCRdb independently ran MiXCR on the reads; one entry per CDR3 protein. The sample lists 150,000 to 200,000 distinct CDR3 sequences, around 48% occurring once. Sequenced material: sorted CD4+, CD8+, or CD8+CD57+ T cells (not recorded which) from PBMCs. These receptors were obtained from a human donor with aplastic anemia. Both conserved end residues are part of each CDR3. The D gene is left open where the match is weak. The size field is filled for only some rows; it gives once, few, many or a size class.

>TRBJ2-7|.|TRBV20-1|.
CSAGLGTALGEEQYF
TGCAGTGCTGGGCTCGGGACGGCTTTAGGGGAGGAGCAGTACTTC
>TRBJ2-7|.|TRBV19|.
CASSIGAGRSYEQYF
TGTGCCAGTAGTATCGGAGCGGGCCGCTCCTACGAGCAGTACTTC
>TRBJ1-2|.|TRBV29-1|.
CSVPSHRARSWGYTF
TGTAGCGTTCCCTCCCACCGGGCCAGATCGTGGGGCTACACCTTC
>TRBJ2-2|.|TRBV10-3|.
CAISEGGTFRGELFF
TGTGCCATCAGTGAGGGCGGGACTTTTAGGGGGGAGCTGTTTTTT
>TRBJ2-7|.|TRBV4-3|.
CASSQEEDMSSYEQYF
TGCGCCAGCAGCCAAGAGGAGGACATGTCCTCCTACGAGCAGTACTTC
>TRBJ1-2|many|TRBV6-1|.
CASSEGGFGYTF
TGTGCCAGCAGTGAAGGAGGTTTTGGCTACACCTTC
>TRBJ2-5|.|TRBV10-1|.
CASVPLPLGDQGTQYF
TGCGCCAGCGTGCCCCTTCCACTTGGGGATCAGGGGACCCAGTACTTC
>TRBJ1-2|many|TRBV7-9|.
CASSWSDALCCTF
TGTGCCAGCAGCTGGTCGGACGCACTTTGTTGCACCTTC
>TRBJ2-7|many|TRBV27|.
CASYSLDGYEQYF
TGTGCCAGCTATTCTCTGGACGGGTACGAGCAGTACTTC
>TRBJ1-2|.|TRBV7-9|.
CASSFSVNYGYTF
TGTGCCAGCAGCTTTAGTGTAAACTATGGCTACACCTTC
>TRBJ1-2|many|TRBV7-9|.
CASSFPPTGYYGYTF
TGTGCCAGCAGCTTCCCCCCCACAGGGTACTATGGCTACACCTTC
>TRBJ1-5|.|TRBV10-1|.
CASSESTDQPQHF
TGCGCCAGCAGTGAGTCGACAGATCAGCCCCAGCATTTT
>TRBJ1-6|once|TRBV7-8|.
CASSLAPNNSPLHF
TGTGCCAGCAGCTTAGCGCCGAATAATTCACCCCTCCACTTT
>TRBJ2-5|.|TRBV12-3/TRBV12-4|.
CASSLYGRERETQYF
TGTGCCAGCAGTTTATACGGTCGGGAGAGAGAGACCCAGTACTTC